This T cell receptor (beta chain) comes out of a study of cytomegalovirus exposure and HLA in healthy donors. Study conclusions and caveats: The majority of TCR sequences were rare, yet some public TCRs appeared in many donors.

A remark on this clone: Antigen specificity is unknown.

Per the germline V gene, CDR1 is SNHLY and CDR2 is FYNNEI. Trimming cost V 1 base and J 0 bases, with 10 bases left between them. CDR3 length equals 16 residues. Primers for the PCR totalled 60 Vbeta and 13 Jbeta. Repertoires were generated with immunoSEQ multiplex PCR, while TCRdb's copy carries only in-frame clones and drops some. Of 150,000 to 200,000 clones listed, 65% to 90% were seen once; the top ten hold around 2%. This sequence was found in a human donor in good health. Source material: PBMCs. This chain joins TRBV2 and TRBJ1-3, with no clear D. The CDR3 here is CASSEGEAASGNTIYF. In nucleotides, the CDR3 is TGTGCCAGCAGTGAAGGGGAGGCAGCCTCTGGAAACACCATATATTTT.